A selection of T cell receptor beta chains follows, all from one sample in a study of graft-versus-host responses after intestinal transplantation. The protocol was immunoSEQ multiplex PCR, while the TCRdb copy is restricted to in-frame clones and leaves out a portion. The data show tens of thousands of clones, with about 95% seen just once and 0.2% to 0.25% held by the top ten. Which antigens these TCRs recognize remains unknown. This specimen was unstimulated CD8+ T cells sorted from spleen or lymph node cells, taken before transplant. All receptors derive from a human donor who was the organ donor for an intestinal transplant. The conserved cysteine and the conserved F or W are not part of the CDR3 here. Fields, in order: D gene, J gene, V gene, CDR3 protein. The D gene is left open where the match is weak.

d_gene: -
j_gene: TRBJ1-5
v_gene: TRBV28
CDR3aa: ASSLLEGNYNGQPQH

d_gene: TRBD2
j_gene: TRBJ2-3
v_gene: TRBV29-1
CDR3aa: SVVAGPVTDTQY

d_gene: -
j_gene: TRBJ2-7
v_gene: TRBV27
CDR3aa: ASSPGGPKNEQY

d_gene: -
j_gene: TRBJ1-1
v_gene: TRBV5-4
CDR3aa: ASSLGAEAF

d_gene: -
j_gene: TRBJ1-3
v_gene: TRBV12-5
CDR3aa: ASGLFDGSISGNTIY

d_gene: TRBD1
j_gene: TRBJ1-2
v_gene: TRBV6-1
CDR3aa: ASSEAETWTGGLQGYT

d_gene: TRBD2
j_gene: TRBJ2-5
v_gene: TRBV11-3
CDR3aa: ASSLDQRGLTQY

d_gene: -
j_gene: TRBJ2-1
v_gene: TRBV11-2
CDR3aa: ASSLQGGSPREQF

d_gene: -
j_gene: TRBJ1-1
v_gene: TRBV9
CDR3aa: ASSVDEGLNTEAF

d_gene: -
j_gene: TRBJ2-7
v_gene: TRBV4-3
CDR3aa: ASSQSPGIGDEQY

d_gene: TRBD1
j_gene: TRBJ2-2
v_gene: TRBV28
CDR3aa: ASSVRRQGYGELF

d_gene: -
j_gene: TRBJ1-6
v_gene: TRBV7-9
CDR3aa: ASSLVSGKNSPLH

d_gene: TRBD1
j_gene: TRBJ1-5
v_gene: TRBV15
CDR3aa: ATSPDRSRQPQH

d_gene: TRBD2
j_gene: TRBJ2-3
v_gene: TRBV11-3
CDR3aa: ASSQWTSGTDTQY

d_gene: -
j_gene: TRBJ1-1
v_gene: TRBV6-1
CDR3aa: ASSGAEAF

d_gene: -
j_gene: TRBJ2-2
v_gene: TRBV11-2
CDR3aa: ASSLVGGQNTGELF

d_gene: TRBD1
j_gene: TRBJ2-5
v_gene: TRBV5-6
CDR3aa: ASSFNRGPQETQY

d_gene: TRBD1
j_gene: TRBJ1-6
v_gene: TRBV28
CDR3aa: ASSDRGEAYNSPLH

d_gene: -
j_gene: TRBJ1-5
v_gene: TRBV15
CDR3aa: ATSEAQGIQPQH

d_gene: -
j_gene: TRBJ1-4
v_gene: TRBV9
CDR3aa: ASSGRADRGEKLF

d_gene: -
j_gene: TRBJ2-5
v_gene: TRBV27
CDR3aa: ASSSNEQETQY

d_gene: TRBD1
j_gene: TRBJ2-2
v_gene: TRBV11-2
CDR3aa: ASSSQPGQGVNTGELF

d_gene: -
j_gene: TRBJ1-2
v_gene: TRBV27
CDR3aa: ASSLSTGWHYGYT

d_gene: TRBD2
j_gene: TRBJ2-1
v_gene: TRBV7-6
CDR3aa: ASSLGLAGALGDNEQF

d_gene: -
j_gene: TRBJ2-3
v_gene: TRBV10-3
CDR3aa: AISDEGSTDTQY

d_gene: TRBD1
j_gene: TRBJ1-1
v_gene: TRBV7-9
CDR3aa: AAGYLGDSGTEAF

d_gene: -
j_gene: TRBJ2-1
v_gene: TRBV11-2
CDR3aa: ASSLGGGGDEQF

d_gene: -
j_gene: TRBJ1-1
v_gene: TRBV20-1
CDR3aa: SVVAYTEAF

d_gene: -
j_gene: TRBJ1-1
v_gene: TRBV28
CDR3aa: ASSLDRLMNTEAF

d_gene: -
j_gene: TRBJ1-1
v_gene: TRBV18
CDR3aa: ASSPPLGGDPNTEAF

d_gene: TRBD2
j_gene: TRBJ2-5
v_gene: TRBV11-2
CDR3aa: ASSLLAGGQETQY

d_gene: -
j_gene: TRBJ2-3
v_gene: TRBV30
CDR3aa: AWSVQGGAGDTQY

d_gene: TRBD1
j_gene: TRBJ2-7
v_gene: TRBV11-1
CDR3aa: ATLQGNEQY

d_gene: TRBD1
j_gene: TRBJ2-5
v_gene: TRBV7-9
CDR3aa: ASSTTRGRGPFETQY

d_gene: TRBD2
j_gene: TRBJ2-5
v_gene: TRBV11-3
CDR3aa: ASSAGTSSGAMETQY

d_gene: -
j_gene: TRBJ1-2
v_gene: TRBV13
CDR3aa: ASSQGGTAYYGYT

d_gene: -
j_gene: TRBJ1-1
v_gene: TRBV28
CDR3aa: ASSFGQMNTEAF

d_gene: -
j_gene: TRBJ1-6
v_gene: TRBV9
CDR3aa: ASSDSGGEPLH

d_gene: TRBD2
j_gene: TRBJ2-7
v_gene: TRBV2
CDR3aa: ASSDTLGGTSAHHKGNEQY

d_gene: -
j_gene: TRBJ2-7
v_gene: TRBV11-2
CDR3aa: ASSYHTGPYEQY

d_gene: -
j_gene: TRBJ1-5
v_gene: TRBV9
CDR3aa: ASSPQGSGNQPQH

d_gene: -
j_gene: TRBJ1-1
v_gene: TRBV4-1
CDR3aa: ASSQVGGMNTEAF

d_gene: -
j_gene: TRBJ2-7
v_gene: TRBV7-8
CDR3aa: ASSLDARSSYEQY

d_gene: -
j_gene: TRBJ1-1
v_gene: TRBV9
CDR3aa: ASSPHNLPNTEAF

d_gene: -
j_gene: TRBJ1-5
v_gene: TRBV9
CDR3aa: ASSVGSNQPQH

d_gene: TRBD1
j_gene: TRBJ2-1
v_gene: TRBV30
CDR3aa: AFSGGKPYNEQF

d_gene: TRBD2
j_gene: TRBJ2-7
v_gene: TRBV28
CDR3aa: ASSLSSGGNYEQY

d_gene: -
j_gene: TRBJ2-2
v_gene: TRBV5-4
CDR3aa: ASSLGNGAGELF

d_gene: -
j_gene: TRBJ1-1
v_gene: TRBV4-3
CDR3aa: ASSQDISGGSEAF

d_gene: -
j_gene: TRBJ2-7
v_gene: TRBV5-6
CDR3aa: ASSFSTGEQY